A selection of T cell receptor beta chains follows, all from one sample in a study of CD8 T cells in ankylosing spondylitis. TCRdb fed the 5' RACE reads into MiXCR, producing one record per CDR3 protein. The repertoire holds around 90,000 distinct CDR3 sequences, with about 27% as singletons. Sequences were obtained from blood, either unsorted or a sorted T cell fraction (not recorded which). These receptors all come from a male donor with ankylosing spondylitis or in good health (not recorded which). CDR3s include the opening cysteine and the closing phenylalanine or tryptophan. The order of the fields is J gene, D gene, CDR3 length, V gene, clone size, CDR3 DNA, CDR3 protein. The D gene is left open where the match is weak. Expanded clones are given a class, and other clones once, few, many or no size at all.

J: TRBJ1-5; D: .; length: 14; V: TRBV3-1; size: .; DNA: TGTGCCAGCAGCCAAGCAATAGGGGATCAGCCCCAGCATTTT; CDR3: CASSQAIGDQPQHF
J: TRBJ2-5; D: .; length: 15; V: TRBV5-1; size: .; DNA: TGCGCCAGCAGCTTGGAGGTCAGGGGTCAAGAGACCCAGTACTTC; CDR3: CASSLEVRGQETQYF
J: TRBJ2-5; D: TRBD1; length: 13; V: TRBV5-6; size: .; DNA: TGTGCCAGCAGCCGAACAGGGGTCGAGACCCAGTACTTC; CDR3: CASSRTGVETQYF
J: TRBJ1-1; D: .; length: 13; V: TRBV5-6; size: .; DNA: TGTGCCAGCAGCCCCTTTGGGGGGCGAATTGCTTTCTTT; CDR3: CASSPFGGRIAFF
J: TRBJ2-3; D: .; length: 15; V: TRBV18; size: .; DNA: TGTGCCAGCTCACCAACCAGACAGGGCACAGATACGCAGTATTTT; CDR3: CASSPTRQGTDTQYF
J: TRBJ1-6; D: .; length: 14; V: TRBV7-9; size: few; DNA: TGTGCCAGCAGCTTCGAGGCCTTTAATTCACCCCTCCACTTT; CDR3: CASSFEAFNSPLHF
J: TRBJ1-3; D: .; length: 15; V: TRBV12-3/TRBV12-4; size: few; DNA: TGTGCCAGCTCATTGTACGCCACCTGGGGAAACACCATATATTTT; CDR3: CASSLYATWGNTIYF
J: TRBJ1-4; D: .; length: 15; V: TRBV27; size: few; DNA: TGTGCCAGCAGGGACTACAAGGGACTGAGTGAAAAACTGTTTTTT; CDR3: CASRDYKGLSEKLFF
J: TRBJ2-1; D: TRBD2; length: 14; V: TRBV20-1; size: once; DNA: TGCAGTGCTAGCGGGGGGGCTACTGACAATGAGCAGTTCTTC; CDR3: CSASGGATDNEQFF
J: TRBJ2-2; D: .; length: 16; V: TRBV7-3; size: .; DNA: TGTGCCAGCAGCCAAACACCTGGGTCGAACACCGGGGAGCTGTTTTTT; CDR3: CASSQTPGSNTGELFF
J: TRBJ2-5; D: TRBD1; length: 14; V: TRBV5-1; size: .; DNA: TGCGCCAGCAGCTTGGGGGACAGTCAAGAGACCCAGTACTTC; CDR3: CASSLGDSQETQYF
J: TRBJ2-5; D: .; length: 13; V: TRBV27; size: few; DNA: TGTGCCAGCAGTTTAACCCACCTAGAGACCCAGTACTTC; CDR3: CASSLTHLETQYF
J: TRBJ2-3; D: .; length: 17; V: TRBV6-4; size: few; DNA: TGTGCCAGCAGTGACTCGACCCTAGCAGGTGGTACAGATACGCAGTATTTT; CDR3: CASSDSTLAGGTDTQYF
J: TRBJ2-1; D: TRBD2; length: 14; V: TRBV5-1; size: few; DNA: TGCGCCAGCAGCCCCGCTAGCGGGAGGAATGAGCAGTTCTTC; CDR3: CASSPASGRNEQFF
J: TRBJ2-5; D: TRBD2; length: 17; V: TRBV25-1; size: .; DNA: TGTGCCAGCAGTGGGGGACCGGGACTAGAGAGTCCAGAGACCCAGTACTTC; CDR3: CASSGGPGLESPETQYF
J: TRBJ2-2; D: TRBD1; length: 15; V: TRBV10-3; size: .; DNA: TGTGCCATCAGTGAGAACAGGGGTGCGGCCGGGGAGCTGTTTTTT; CDR3: CAISENRGAAGELFF
J: TRBJ2-3; D: .; length: 14; V: TRBV5-1; size: .; DNA: TGCGCCAGCAGCTTGGACAGGGGAGGTGATACGCAGTATTTT; CDR3: CASSLDRGGDTQYF
J: TRBJ2-3; D: .; length: 12; V: TRBV27; size: few; DNA: TGTGCCAGCAGTACCGACACAGATACGCAGTATTTT; CDR3: CASSTDTDTQYF
J: TRBJ2-3; D: .; length: 17; V: TRBV5-1; size: .; DNA: TGCGCCAGCAGCTTGCAGTCCGCCCAAAGCAGGACAGATACGCAGTATTTT; CDR3: CASSLQSAQSRTDTQYF
J: TRBJ2-1; D: TRBD2; length: 15; V: TRBV7-3; size: few; DNA: TGTGCCAGCAGCTACCTAGCGGGGATATACAATGAGCAGTTCTTC; CDR3: CASSYLAGIYNEQFF
J: TRBJ1-2; D: .; length: 13; V: TRBV6-1; size: .; DNA: TGTGCCAGCAGCCCCGACAGCTCCTATGGCTACACCTTC; CDR3: CASSPDSSYGYTF
J: TRBJ2-1; D: TRBD2; length: 11; V: TRBV28; size: .; DNA: TGTGCCAGCGTGGGACTAAATGAGCAGTTCTTC; CDR3: CASVGLNEQFF
J: TRBJ2-7; D: .; length: 14; V: TRBV10-1; size: .; DNA: TGCGCCAGCAGTGAGGGAGGACGGGACTACGAGCAGTACTTC; CDR3: CASSEGGRDYEQYF
J: TRBJ1-1; D: TRBD1; length: 13; V: TRBV19; size: .; DNA: TGTGCCAGTAGTGCAGGGGGGAACACTGAAGCTTTCTTT; CDR3: CASSAGGNTEAFF
J: TRBJ2-1; D: TRBD2; length: 17; V: TRBV7-9; size: few; DNA: TGTGCCAGCAGCTTTAGAAACCCTTTCGCGGGGGGCAATGAGCAGTTCTTC; CDR3: CASSFRNPFAGGNEQFF